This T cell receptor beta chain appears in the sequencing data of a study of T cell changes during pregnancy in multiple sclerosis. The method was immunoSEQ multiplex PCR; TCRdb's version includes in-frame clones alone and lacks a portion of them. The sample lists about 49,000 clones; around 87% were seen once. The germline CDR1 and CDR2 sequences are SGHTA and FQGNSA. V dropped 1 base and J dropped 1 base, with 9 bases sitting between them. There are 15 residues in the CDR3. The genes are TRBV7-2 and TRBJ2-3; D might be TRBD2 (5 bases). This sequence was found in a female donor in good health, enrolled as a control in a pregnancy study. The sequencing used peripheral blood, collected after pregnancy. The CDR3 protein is CASSLGLAGTDTQYF. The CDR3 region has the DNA TGTGCCAGCAGCTTAGGGCTAGCCGGCACAGATACGCAGTATTTT.